Presented here are 4 T cell receptor beta chains from one specimen sequenced in a study of CD8+CD57+ T cells in acquired aplastic anemia. Researchers used genomic DNA as the template to profile TCR beta VDJ and CDR3. A single record per CDR3 protein comes from TCRdb applying MiXCR to the reads. The data contain 270,000 or so distinct CDR3 sequences, roughly 82% of them singletons. Previously, flow cytometry had revealed CD8+CD57+ cell expansion in the patients chosen for sequencing. Specimen: sorted CD4+, CD8+, or CD8+CD57+ T cells (not recorded which) from PBMCs. These receptor sequences come from a human donor with aplastic anemia.

Remarks on this clonotype: The conserved phenylalanine or tryptophan normally closing the CDR3 is absent here, so this likely arose from a read error. It is unclear where the CDR3 begins or ends on the DNA, so no DNA is shown, and the CDR3 is as TCRdb lists it. V and J are TRBV7-8 and TRBJ1-2; TRBD1 is the table's D call and was not checked against the DNA. The germline V gene encodes CDR1 SGHVS and CDR2 FQNEAQ. The CDR3 is 13 residues long, ends included. The CDR3 loop is CASSLGLTGDYAV.

The chain is built from TRBV12-3 or TRBV12-4 and TRBJ1-5, with TRBD1 matching 7 bases. CDR3 length: 15 amino acids. V was clipped by 6 bases and J by 6 bases; unmatched bases: 11. The CDR3: CASSQRRQGGQPQHF. CDR3 bases: TGTGCCAGCAGCCAACGACGACAGGGAGGTCAGCCCCAGCATTTT.

This chain connects TRBV7-9 to TRBJ2-7, with a tentative D call TRBD2 (6 bases). Germline V gene sequence: CDR1 SEHNR, CDR2 FQNEAQ (reference sequence). V lost 3 bases, J lost 4 bases, and 25 bases lay in between. The CDR3 consists of 18 residues. CDR3 amino acids: CASSFHRNGGALEYEQYF. CDR3 DNA sequence: TGTGCCAGCAGCTTTCATAGAAACGGGGGAGCCCTTGAGTACGAGCAGTACTTC.

This sequence joins TRBV25-1 and TRBJ2-3; D remains unclear. The CDR3 is made up of 14 amino acids. V was cut by 2 bases and J by 1 base, with 7 bases left in between. Per germline, CDR1 MGHDK and CDR2 SYGVNS. CDR3 bases: TGTGCCAGCAGTGAAAGAAGGGGCACAGATACGCAGTATTTT. Translation: CASSERRGTDTQYF.